The entry that follows covers one T cell receptor (beta chain) sequence. Antigen specificity is unknown. CDR3 size: 15 residues. The trim removed 2 bases at V and 1 base at J, leaving 5 bases unmatched. The germline gives CDR1 SGHRS, CDR2 YFSETQ. The time point: after dendritic cell vaccination, including at tumor progression/relapse. Isocitrate dehydrogenase mutation was absent in all glioblastoma patients. This record comes from a study of glioma-infiltrating T cells after dendritic cell vaccination. Study-level results: Higher TCR clonality did not directly relate to longer survival.

Method: immunoSEQ multiplex PCR; TCRdb's copy keeps in-frame clones and lacks some. The sample yields 85,000 to 100,000 clones, less than 90% seen once. This sequence originates from a human donor with glioblastoma. Sequenced here: blood, sampled after dendritic cell vaccination. The chain recombines TRBV5-1 with TRBJ1-1, with 7 bases fitting TRBD1. In DNA, the CDR3 is TGCGCCAGCAGCTTTACAGGGGAAGCGAACACTGAAGCTTTCTTT. Its protein is CASSFTGEANTEAFF. The full variable domain, in which reference TRBV5-1 and TRBJ1-1 provide the parts outside the CDR3, is KAGVTQTPRYLIKTRGQQVTLSCSPISGHRSVSWYQQTPGQGLQFLFEYFSETQRNKGNFPGRFSGRQFSNSRSEMNVSTLELGDSALYLCASSFTGEANTEAFFGQGTRLTVV.